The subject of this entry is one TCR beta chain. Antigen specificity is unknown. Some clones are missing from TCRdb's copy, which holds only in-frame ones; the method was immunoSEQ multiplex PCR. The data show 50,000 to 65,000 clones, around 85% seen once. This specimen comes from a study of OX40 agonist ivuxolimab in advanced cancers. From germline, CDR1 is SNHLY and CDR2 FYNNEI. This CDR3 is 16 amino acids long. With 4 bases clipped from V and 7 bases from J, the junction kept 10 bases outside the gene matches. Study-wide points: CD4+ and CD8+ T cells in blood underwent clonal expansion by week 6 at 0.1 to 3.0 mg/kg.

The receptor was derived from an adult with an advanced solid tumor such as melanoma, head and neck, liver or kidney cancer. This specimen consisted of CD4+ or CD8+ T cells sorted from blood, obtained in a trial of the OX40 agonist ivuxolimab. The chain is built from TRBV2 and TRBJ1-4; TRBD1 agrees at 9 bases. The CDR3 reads CASSVVATGGGEKLFF. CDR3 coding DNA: TGTGCCAGCAGTGTGGTAGCGACAGGGGGTGGTGAAAAACTGTTTTTT.